The rows below give T cell receptor beta chains drawn from one sample of a study of identical twins. In TCRdb, the 5' RACE reads were re-called with MiXCR into one record per CDR3 protein. The sample lists hundreds of thousands of distinct CDR3 sequences, 9.5% occurring once. The same sample was also studied in work on yellow fever vaccine responses in identical twins.

Material for sequencing was CD8+ T cells sorted from blood. The receptor source for this set is a woman under 30 in good health. CDR3s include the opening cysteine and the closing phenylalanine or tryptophan. A D gene is named only where the DNA matches it firmly. Size is stated for part of the rows, as once, few or many counts, or as a class when the clone is expanded.

many	TRBV7-2	-	TRBJ2-1	CASSLEGGVNEQFF	TGTGCCAGCAGCTTAGAGGGGGGTGTGAATGAGCAGTTCTTC
many	TRBV3-1	TRBD2	TRBJ2-1	CASSQDITSGTNEQFF	TGTGCCAGCAGCCAAGATATAACTAGCGGAACCAATGAGCAGTTCTTC
many	TRBV4-3	-	TRBJ2-5	CASSQAFIGSDPQETQYF	TGCGCCAGCAGCCAAGCGTTTATAGGGTCAGATCCGCAAGAGACCCAGTACTTC
few	TRBV4-3	TRBD2	TRBJ2-5	CASSQTSRDGQETQYF	TGCGCCAGCAGCCAGACTAGCCGGGACGGCCAAGAGACCCAGTACTTC
-	TRBV29-1	-	TRBJ2-1	CSARRGISSYNEQFF	TGCAGCGCCCGAAGGGGGATATCATCCTACAATGAGCAGTTCTTC
few	TRBV9	TRBD2	TRBJ2-1	CASSTGGEHNEQFF	TGTGCCAGCAGCACGGGGGGGGAACACAATGAGCAGTTCTTC
-	TRBV4-3	-	TRBJ2-4	CASSQDRGQGGDIQYF	TGCGCCAGCAGCCAAGATCGAGGGCAGGGAGGTGACATTCAGTACTTC
few	TRBV11-3	-	TRBJ1-3	CASSLRASEDTIYF	TGTGCCAGCAGCTTACGCGCTTCGGAAGACACCATATATTTT
many	TRBV12-3/TRBV12-4	-	TRBJ1-1	CASSFLTSTENTEAFF	TGTGCCAGCAGTTTCCTTACCTCGACAGAAAACACTGAAGCTTTCTTT
-	TRBV4-3	-	TRBJ2-1	CASSQDPGPYNERFF	TGCGCCAGCAGCCAAGATCCGGGTCCCTACAATGAGCGGTTCTTC
many	TRBV11-2	TRBD2	TRBJ2-1	CASSLDPGGSYNEQFF	TGTGCCAGCAGCTTAGATCCGGGAGGGTCCTACAATGAGCAGTTCTTC
-	TRBV11-2	-	TRBJ1-1	CASSLLQGMYTEAFF	TGTGCCAGCAGCTTGTTACAAGGGATGTACACTGAAGCTTTCTTT
-	TRBV4-3	TRBD1	TRBJ2-2	CASSPGTDNTGELFF	TGCGCCAGCAGCCCCGGGACAGATAACACCGGGGAGCTGTTTTTT
-	TRBV2	-	TRBJ2-5	CASNPSQETQYF	TGTGCCAGCAATCCTAGCCAAGAGACCCAGTACTTC
-	TRBV5-1	TRBD2	TRBJ2-5	CASSPGLAGGWETQYF	TGCGCCAGCAGCCCGGGCCTAGCGGGAGGATGGGAGACCCAGTACTTC
many	TRBV9	-	TRBJ2-1	CASSVAFASYNEQFF	TGTGCCAGCAGCGTAGCCTTTGCCTCCTACAATGAGCAGTTCTTC
-	TRBV6-1	-	TRBJ1-5	CASSEGPNDPGLSLSNQPQHF	TGTGCCAGCAGTGAAGGGCCAAATGACCCGGGCCTTTCCCTTAGCAATCAGCCCCAGCATTTT
-	TRBV3-1	-	TRBJ2-5	CASSPRLIGGPETQYF	TGTGCCAGCAGCCCGAGACTCATCGGGGGGCCGGAGACCCAGTACTTC
many	TRBV11-3	TRBD2	TRBJ2-1	CASSEPGLDNEQFF	TGTGCCAGCAGCGAACCGGGACTAGACAATGAGCAGTTCTTC
many	TRBV2	-	TRBJ2-7	CASSVGGAGYEQYF	TGTGCCAGCAGTGTGGGGGGCGCGGGGTACGAGCAGTACTTC
few	TRBV7-3	-	TRBJ2-1	CASSFQTSEQFF	TGTGCCAGCAGCTTCCAGACCAGCGAGCAGTTCTTC
few	TRBV12-3/TRBV12-4	-	TRBJ2-3	CASSPHVTDTQYF	TGTGCCAGCAGTCCTCACGTCACAGATACGCAGTATTTT
many	TRBV27	TRBD2	TRBJ2-5	CASSLTSGRQETQYF	TGTGCCAGCAGTTTGACTAGCGGGAGGCAAGAGACCCAGTACTTC
few	TRBV12-3/TRBV12-4	-	TRBJ2-1	CASRSYTTNEQFF	TGTGCCAGCAGATCCTACACTACCAATGAGCAGTTCTTC
-	TRBV19	TRBD1	TRBJ1-1	CASTPPLRDSMNTEAFF	TGTGCCAGTACCCCCCCATTGCGGGACAGCATGAACACTGAAGCTTTCTTT
few	TRBV7-2	TRBD2	TRBJ2-3	CASSSRRGSTDTQYF	TGTGCCAGCAGCTCTCGGCGGGGGAGCACAGATACGCAGTATTTT
many	TRBV7-9	-	TRBJ1-6	CASSSQGEHLHF	TGTGCCAGCAGCTCGCAAGGAGAACACCTCCACTTT
many	TRBV6-2/TRBV6-3	TRBD2	TRBJ2-3	CASSTHSGSLFYTQYF	TGTGCCAGCAGTACACATAGCGGGAGCCTCTTCTATACGCAGTATTTT
few	TRBV29-1	TRBD1	TRBJ1-1	CSVGRQGPNTEAFF	TGCAGCGTTGGCAGACAGGGACCGAACACTGAAGCTTTCTTT
few	TRBV20-1	-	TRBJ2-7	CSARGSSPYEQYF	TGCAGTGCTAGAGGGTCTAGCCCCTACGAGCAGTACTTC
few	TRBV5-6	-	TRBJ2-7	CASSLEVDEQYF	TGTGCCAGCAGCTTGGAGGTTGACGAGCAGTACTTC
-	TRBV12-3/TRBV12-4	-	TRBJ2-7	CASQGGYEQYF	TGTGCGTCGCAGGGTGGCTACGAGCAGTACTTC
few	TRBV27	-	TRBJ2-7	CASSLRAGQSYEQYF	TGTGCCAGCAGTTTACGGGCGGGACAGTCCTACGAGCAGTACTTC
few	TRBV7-9	TRBD1	TRBJ2-1	CASSSSGQDYNEQFF	TGTGCCAGCAGCTCATCAGGACAGGACTACAATGAGCAGTTCTTC
many	TRBV7-9	-	TRBJ2-1	CASWGLIGIEQFF	TGTGCCAGCTGGGGCCTCATCGGAATCGAGCAGTTCTTC
few	TRBV30	-	TRBJ2-1	CAWTAGGNEQFF	TGTGCCTGGACCGCCGGGGGTAATGAGCAGTTCTTC
-	TRBV29-1	-	TRBJ2-1	CSVEVSEAPSYNEQFF	TGCAGCGTTGAAGTAAGTGAGGCCCCGTCCTACAATGAGCAGTTCTTC
-	TRBV7-2	-	TRBJ2-6	CASSFGQSGANVLTF	TGTGCCAGCAGCTTCGGACAGTCTGGGGCCAACGTCCTGACTTTC
few	TRBV11-2	TRBD1	TRBJ2-7	CASQTGINYEQYF	TGTGCCAGTCAGACAGGGATTAACTACGAGCAGTACTTC
many	TRBV20-1	-	TRBJ2-7	CSARGQEQYF	TGCAGTGCTAGGGGCCAGGAGCAGTACTTC
few	TRBV29-1	TRBD1	TRBJ2-7	CSVGQGNLLTYEQYF	TGCAGCGTTGGACAGGGAAACTTACTCACCTACGAGCAGTACTTC
many	TRBV6-5	-	TRBJ2-5	CASGPETQYF	TGTGCCAGCGGTCCAGAGACCCAGTACTTC
many	TRBV12-3/TRBV12-4	-	TRBJ2-5	CASRPQGGEETQYF	TGTGCCAGCCGACCACAGGGTGGAGAAGAGACCCAGTACTTC
many	TRBV7-9	-	TRBJ1-5	CASSPHFGNQPQHF	-
few	TRBV11-2	-	TRBJ2-3	CASSLRWFTDTQYF	TGTGCCAGCAGCTTACGGTGGTTCACAGATACGCAGTATTTT